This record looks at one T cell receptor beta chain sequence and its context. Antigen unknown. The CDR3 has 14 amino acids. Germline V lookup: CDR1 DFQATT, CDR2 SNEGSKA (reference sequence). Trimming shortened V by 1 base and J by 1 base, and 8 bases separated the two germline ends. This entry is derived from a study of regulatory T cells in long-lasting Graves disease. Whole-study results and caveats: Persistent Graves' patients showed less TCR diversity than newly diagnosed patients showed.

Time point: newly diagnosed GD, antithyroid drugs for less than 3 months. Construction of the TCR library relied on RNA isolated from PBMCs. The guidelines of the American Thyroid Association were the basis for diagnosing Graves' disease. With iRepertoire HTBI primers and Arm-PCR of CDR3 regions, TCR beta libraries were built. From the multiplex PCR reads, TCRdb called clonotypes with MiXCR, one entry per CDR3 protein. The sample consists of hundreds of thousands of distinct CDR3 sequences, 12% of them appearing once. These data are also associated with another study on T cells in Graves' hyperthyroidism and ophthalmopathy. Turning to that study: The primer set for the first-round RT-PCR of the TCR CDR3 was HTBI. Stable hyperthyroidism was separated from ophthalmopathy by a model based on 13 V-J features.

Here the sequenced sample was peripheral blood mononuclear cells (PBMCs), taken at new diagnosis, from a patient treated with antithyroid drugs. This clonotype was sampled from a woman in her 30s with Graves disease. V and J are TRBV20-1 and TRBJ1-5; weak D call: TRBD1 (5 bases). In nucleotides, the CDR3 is TGCAGTGCTAGAGGCCGGGGGAGCAATCAGCCCCAGCATTTT. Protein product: CSARGRGSNQPQHF.